This TCR beta chain was identified in a study of T-cell reconstitution after alpha-beta-depleted transplantation in children. Regarding the study as a whole: T-cell counts and diversity were attributed mostly to newly produced T cells one year after transplant. Reportedly, alpha-beta T cells present about two months post-transplant originated from several hundred expanded clones of graft origin. Surviving recipient cells, namely T cells and thymic progenitors, were the source of high day-60 TCRbeta diversity in some patients.

Preparation of the TCRbeta library involved a method that used unique molecular identifiers. From the PCR reads, TCRdb called clonotypes with MiXCR, one entry per CDR3 protein. The sample shows some 830,000 distinct CDR3 sequences, 15% to 20% of them seen only once. This CDR3 is built from 16 residues. Unmatched junction bases numbered 5, after V lost 2 bases and J lost 3 bases. This clonotype has only one observation. What it recognizes is unknown. This receptor was obtained from a male patient between 5 and 17 years old who had a stem cell transplant for acute lymphoblastic leukemia, so the T cells may come from the graft donor. V is TRBV12-3 or TRBV12-4 and J is TRBJ2-7; 12 nucleotides agree with TRBD2. Material: PBMCs, mostly from graft donor cells, obtained 360 days after TCRalphabeta/CD19-depleted stem cell transplant. The CDR3 protein is CASSLSLAGGYYEQYF. CDR3 nucleotide sequence: TGTGCCAGCAGTTTAAGTCTAGCGGGAGGGTACTACGAGCAGTACTTC.